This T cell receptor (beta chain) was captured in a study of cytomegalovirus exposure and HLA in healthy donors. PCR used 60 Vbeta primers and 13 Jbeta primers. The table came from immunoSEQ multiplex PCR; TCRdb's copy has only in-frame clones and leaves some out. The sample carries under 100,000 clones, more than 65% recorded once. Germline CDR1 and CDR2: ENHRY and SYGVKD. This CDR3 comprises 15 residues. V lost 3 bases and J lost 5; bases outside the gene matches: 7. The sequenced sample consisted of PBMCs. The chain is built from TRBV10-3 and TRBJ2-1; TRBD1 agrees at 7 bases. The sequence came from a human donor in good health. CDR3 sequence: CAISDSTGTDNEQFF. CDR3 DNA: TGTGCCATCAGTGATTCGACAGGGACCGACAATGAGCAGTTCTTC.